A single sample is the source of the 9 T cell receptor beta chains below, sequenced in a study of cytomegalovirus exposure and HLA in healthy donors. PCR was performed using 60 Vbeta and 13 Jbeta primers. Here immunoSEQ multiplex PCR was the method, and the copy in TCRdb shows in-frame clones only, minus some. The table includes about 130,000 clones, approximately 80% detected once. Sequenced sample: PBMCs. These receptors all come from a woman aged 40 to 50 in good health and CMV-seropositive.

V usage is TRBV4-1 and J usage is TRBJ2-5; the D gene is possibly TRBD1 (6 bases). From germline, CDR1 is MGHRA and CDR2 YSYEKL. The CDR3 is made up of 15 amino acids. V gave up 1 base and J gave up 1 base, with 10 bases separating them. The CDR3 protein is CASSQGTEVQETQYF. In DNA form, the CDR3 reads TGCGCCAGCAGCCAAGGGACAGAAGTCCAAGAGACCCAGTACTTC.

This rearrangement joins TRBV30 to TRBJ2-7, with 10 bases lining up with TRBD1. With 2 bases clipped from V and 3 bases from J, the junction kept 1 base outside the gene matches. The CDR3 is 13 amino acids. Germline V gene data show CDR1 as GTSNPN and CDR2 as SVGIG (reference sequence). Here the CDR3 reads CAWSRTGGYEQYF. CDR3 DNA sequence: TGTGCCTGGAGTAGGACAGGGGGCTACGAGCAGTACTTC.

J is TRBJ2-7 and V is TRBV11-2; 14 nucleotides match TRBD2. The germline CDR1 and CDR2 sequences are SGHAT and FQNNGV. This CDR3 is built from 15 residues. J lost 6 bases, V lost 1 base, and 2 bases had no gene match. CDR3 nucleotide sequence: TGTGCCAGCAGCTTAGTGGGACTAGCGGGAGCCGAGCAGTACTTC. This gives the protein CASSLVGLAGAEQYF.

CDR3 nucleotides: TGTGCCAGCAGGGTAGCTTTCAATGAGCAGTTCTTC. It translates to CASRVAFNEQFF. The gene calls are TRBV2 and TRBJ2-1; D ambiguous. Trimming removed 6 bases at V and 6 bases at J, with 9 bases between. The CDR3 totals 12 residues. The V gene's germline CDR1 is SNHLY and CDR2 FYNNEI. Full variable domain (rest looked up from reference TRBV2 and TRBJ2-1): EPEVTQTPSHQVTQMGQEVILRCVPISNHLYFYWYRQILGQKVEFLVSFYNNEISEKSEIFDDQFSVERPDGSNFTLKIRSTKLEDSAMYFCASRVAFNEQFFGPGTRLTVL.

CDR3 DNA: TGTGCCAGCAGCTCTATCATAAGCGGTGGAAACACCATATATTTT. Translating it yields CASSSIISGGNTIYF. The chain links TRBV5-4 to TRBJ1-3; D unresolved. V shed 3 bases and J shed 3 bases, with 13 bases lying between them. The CDR3 sequence is 15 residues long. From germline, CDR1 is SGHNT and CDR2 YYREEE (reference sequence).

In DNA form, the CDR3 reads TGTGCCAGCAGCAAAAATAGGCAGGGGGCTGCCAAAAACATTCAGTACTTC. Amino acid sequence: CASSKNRQGAAKNIQYF. The V and J genes are TRBV21-1 and TRBJ2-4; TRBD1, the table's D call, was not compared with the DNA. TRBV21-1 is recorded as a pseudogene. CDR3 length equals 17 residues.

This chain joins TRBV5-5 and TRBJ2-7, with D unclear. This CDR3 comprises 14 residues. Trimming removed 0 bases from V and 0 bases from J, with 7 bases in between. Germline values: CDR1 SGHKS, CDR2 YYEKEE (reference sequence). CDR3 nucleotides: TGTGCCAGCAGCTTGGATCCCAACTCCTACGAGCAGTACTTC. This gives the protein CASSLDPNSYEQYF.

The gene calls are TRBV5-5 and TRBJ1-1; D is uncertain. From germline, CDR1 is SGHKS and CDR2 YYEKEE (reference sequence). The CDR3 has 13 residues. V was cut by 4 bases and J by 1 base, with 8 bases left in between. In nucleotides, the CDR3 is TGTGCCAGCAGCGTCGCAGGGAACACTGAAGCTTTCTTT. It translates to CASSVAGNTEAFF.

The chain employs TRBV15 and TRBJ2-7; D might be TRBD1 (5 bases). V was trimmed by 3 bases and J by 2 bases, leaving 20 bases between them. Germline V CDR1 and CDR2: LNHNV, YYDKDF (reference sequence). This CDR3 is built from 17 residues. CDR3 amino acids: CATSRAPPWTHAYEQYF. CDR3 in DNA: TGTGCCACCAGCAGGGCCCCGCCCTGGACACACGCCTACGAGCAGTACTTC. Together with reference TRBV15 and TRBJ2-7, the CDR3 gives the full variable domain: DAMVIQNPRYQVTQFGKPVTLSCSQTLNHNVMYWYQQKSSQAPKLLFHYYDKDFNNEADTPDNFQSRRPNTSFCFLDIRSPGLGDTAMYLCATSRAPPWTHAYEQYFGPGTRLTVT.